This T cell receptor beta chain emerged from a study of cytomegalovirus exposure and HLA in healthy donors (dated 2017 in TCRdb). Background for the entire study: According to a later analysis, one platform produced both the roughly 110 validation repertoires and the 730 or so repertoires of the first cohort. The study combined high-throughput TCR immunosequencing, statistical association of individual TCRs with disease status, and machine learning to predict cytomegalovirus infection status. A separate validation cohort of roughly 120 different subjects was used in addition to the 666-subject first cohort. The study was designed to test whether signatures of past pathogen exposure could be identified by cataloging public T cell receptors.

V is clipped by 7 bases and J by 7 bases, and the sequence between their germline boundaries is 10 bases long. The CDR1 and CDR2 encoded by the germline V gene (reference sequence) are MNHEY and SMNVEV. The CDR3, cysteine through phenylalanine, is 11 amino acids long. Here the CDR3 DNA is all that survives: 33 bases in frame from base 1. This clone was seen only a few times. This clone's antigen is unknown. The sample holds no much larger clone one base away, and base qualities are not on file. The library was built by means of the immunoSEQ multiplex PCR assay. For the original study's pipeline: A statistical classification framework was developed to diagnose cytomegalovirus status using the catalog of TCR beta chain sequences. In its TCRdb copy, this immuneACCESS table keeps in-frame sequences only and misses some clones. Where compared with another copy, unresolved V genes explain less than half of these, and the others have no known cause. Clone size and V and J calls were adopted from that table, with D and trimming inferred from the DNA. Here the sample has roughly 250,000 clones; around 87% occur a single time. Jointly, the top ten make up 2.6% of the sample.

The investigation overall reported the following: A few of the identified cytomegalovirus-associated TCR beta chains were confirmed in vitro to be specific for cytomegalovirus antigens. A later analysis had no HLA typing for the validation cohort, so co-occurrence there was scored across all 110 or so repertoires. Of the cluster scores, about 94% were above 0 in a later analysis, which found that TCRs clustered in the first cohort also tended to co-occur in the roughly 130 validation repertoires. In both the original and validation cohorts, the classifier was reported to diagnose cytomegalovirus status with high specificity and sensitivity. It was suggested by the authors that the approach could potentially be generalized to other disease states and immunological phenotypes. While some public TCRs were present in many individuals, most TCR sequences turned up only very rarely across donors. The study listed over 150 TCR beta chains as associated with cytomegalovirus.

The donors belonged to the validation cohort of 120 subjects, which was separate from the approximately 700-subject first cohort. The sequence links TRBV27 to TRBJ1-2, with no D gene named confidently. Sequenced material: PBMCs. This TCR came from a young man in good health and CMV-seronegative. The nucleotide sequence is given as TGTGCCAGCACGCGGGGTGCTGGCTACACCTTC. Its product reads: CASTRGAGYTF.